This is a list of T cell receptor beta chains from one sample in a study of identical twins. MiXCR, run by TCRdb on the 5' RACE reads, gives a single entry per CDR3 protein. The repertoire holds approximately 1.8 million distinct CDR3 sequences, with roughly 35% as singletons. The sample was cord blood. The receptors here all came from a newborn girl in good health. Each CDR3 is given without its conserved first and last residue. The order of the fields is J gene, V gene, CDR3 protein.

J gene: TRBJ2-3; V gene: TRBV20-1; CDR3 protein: SARPGTASSTDTQY
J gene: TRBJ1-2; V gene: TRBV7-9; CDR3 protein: ASSFGQGPYGYT
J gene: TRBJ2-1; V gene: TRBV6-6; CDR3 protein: ASSPLGQGIFNGQF
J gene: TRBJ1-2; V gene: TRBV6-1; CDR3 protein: ASSEGVRGNGYT
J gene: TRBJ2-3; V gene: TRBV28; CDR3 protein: ASSPRLRSTDAQY
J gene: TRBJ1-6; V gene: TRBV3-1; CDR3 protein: ASSQDSGGNSPLH
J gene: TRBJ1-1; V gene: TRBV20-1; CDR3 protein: SARRTGRNTEAF
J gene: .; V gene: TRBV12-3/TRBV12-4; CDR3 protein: ASSFRVLGLAGGPGGYEQY
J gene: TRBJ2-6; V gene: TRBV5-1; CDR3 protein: ASSLEIRGVLT
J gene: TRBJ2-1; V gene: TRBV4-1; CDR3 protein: ASSQDPLAGVNEQF
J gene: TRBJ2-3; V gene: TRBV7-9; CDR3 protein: ASSFPGQGRTDTQY
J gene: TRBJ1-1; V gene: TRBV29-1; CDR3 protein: SVVIRVTGEAF
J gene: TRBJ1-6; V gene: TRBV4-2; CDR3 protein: ASSQESPYNSPFH
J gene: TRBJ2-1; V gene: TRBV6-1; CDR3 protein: ASTLTREGNEQF
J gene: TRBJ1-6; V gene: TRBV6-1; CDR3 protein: ASSEAETGRDSPLH
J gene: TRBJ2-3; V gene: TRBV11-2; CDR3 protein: ASSPRTLTDTQY
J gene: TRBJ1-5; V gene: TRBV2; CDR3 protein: ASSDSGVSNQPQH
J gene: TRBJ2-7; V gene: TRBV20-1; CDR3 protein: SASPGQGGYEQY
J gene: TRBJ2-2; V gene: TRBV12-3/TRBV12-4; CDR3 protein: ASSSQGAGTGELF
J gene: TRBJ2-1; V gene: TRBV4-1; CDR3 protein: ASSHRGGLAANEQF
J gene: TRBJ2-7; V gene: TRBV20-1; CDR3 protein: SARLGLSYEQY
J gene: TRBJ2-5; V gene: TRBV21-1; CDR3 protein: ASMLGLAPETQY
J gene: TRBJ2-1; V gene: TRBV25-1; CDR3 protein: ASSVRGLNEQF
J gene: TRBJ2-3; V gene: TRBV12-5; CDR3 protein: ASGTNREPGDTQY
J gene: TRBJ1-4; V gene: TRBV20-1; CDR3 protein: SARGGSNEKLF
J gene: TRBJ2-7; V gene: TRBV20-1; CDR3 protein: SAKGASIGYEQY
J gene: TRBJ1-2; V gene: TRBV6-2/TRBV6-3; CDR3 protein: AGSYSGGNYGYT
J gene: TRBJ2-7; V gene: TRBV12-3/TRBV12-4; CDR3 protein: ASSGLAGVFSSYEQY
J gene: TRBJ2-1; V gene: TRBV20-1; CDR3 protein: SASGTRDEQF
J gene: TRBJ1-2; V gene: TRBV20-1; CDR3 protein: SAPDRDGYT
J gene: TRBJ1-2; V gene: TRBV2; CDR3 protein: ASRVGTIYGYT
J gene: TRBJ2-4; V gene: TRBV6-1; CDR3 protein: ASSEGQVAKNIQY
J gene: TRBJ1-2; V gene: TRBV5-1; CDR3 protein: ASRSGIRSYGYT
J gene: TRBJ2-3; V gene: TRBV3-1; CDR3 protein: ASSRSGDTDTQY
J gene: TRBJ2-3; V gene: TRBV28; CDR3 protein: ASSYLGDGQGDTQY
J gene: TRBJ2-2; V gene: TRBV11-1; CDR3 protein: ASSFRQGELF
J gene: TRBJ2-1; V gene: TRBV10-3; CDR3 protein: AISEPRGLALSYNEQF
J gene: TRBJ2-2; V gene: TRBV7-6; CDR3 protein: ASSLAPITGAQAGELF
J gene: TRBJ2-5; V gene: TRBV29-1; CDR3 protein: SLRLQETQY
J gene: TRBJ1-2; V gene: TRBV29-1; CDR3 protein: SVVKGTDYGYT
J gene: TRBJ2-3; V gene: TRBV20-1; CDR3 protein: SAISGTGGSAQY
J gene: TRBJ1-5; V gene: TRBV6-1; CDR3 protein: ASDPDGSNQPQH
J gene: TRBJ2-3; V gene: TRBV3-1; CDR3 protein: ASSQDGLAGATQY
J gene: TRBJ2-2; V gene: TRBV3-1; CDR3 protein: ASSQVESTGELF
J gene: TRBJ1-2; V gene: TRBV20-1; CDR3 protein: SARAGTRIGYT
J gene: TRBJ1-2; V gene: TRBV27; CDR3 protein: ASRVRGLANYGYT
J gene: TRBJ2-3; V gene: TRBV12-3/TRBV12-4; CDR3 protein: ASSLRLVEDTQY
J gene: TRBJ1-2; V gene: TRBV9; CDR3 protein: ASRGEESTNYGYT
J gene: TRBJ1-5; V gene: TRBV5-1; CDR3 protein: ASSLGSGEPQH
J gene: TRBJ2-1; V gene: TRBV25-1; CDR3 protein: ASMLDSSYNEQF
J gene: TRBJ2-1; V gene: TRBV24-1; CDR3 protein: ATSDPLDEQF
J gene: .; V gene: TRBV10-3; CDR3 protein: AISTGEDIQY
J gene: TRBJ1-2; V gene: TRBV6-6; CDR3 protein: ASTPRGGYGYT
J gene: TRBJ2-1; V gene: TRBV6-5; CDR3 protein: ASSLAGEVNEQF
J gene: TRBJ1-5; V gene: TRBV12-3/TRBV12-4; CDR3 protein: ASSPAGQGHSFLDQPQH